The 32 T cell receptor beta chains listed next were all sequenced from one sample in a study of cytomegalovirus exposure and HLA in healthy donors. The PCR had 60 Vbeta and 13 Jbeta primers. The assay was immunoSEQ multiplex PCR, and TCRdb's table has in-frame clones only and misses some. The ten most abundant clones cover roughly 2.5% of a sample with about 140,000 clones. The sequenced material came from PBMCs. These receptors were taken from a middle-aged man in good health and CMV-seronegative.

The rearrangement joins TRBV19 to TRBJ2-7; D might be TRBD1 (6 bases). The CDR3 is 14 amino acids. The germline V gene encodes CDR1 LNHDA and CDR2 SQIVND (reference sequence). Trimming shortened V by 5 bases and J by 3 bases, and 14 bases separated the two germline ends. The CDR3 loop is CASSPTQGYYEQYF. The CDR3 region has the DNA TGTGCCAGTAGTCCTACTCAGGGGTACTACGAGCAGTACTTC. The full variable domain, with the rest looked up from reference TRBV19 and TRBJ2-7, is DGGITQSPKYLFRKEGQNVTLSCEQNLNHDAMYWYRQDPGQGLRLIYYSQIVNDFQKGDIAEGYSVSREKKESFPLTVTSAQKNPTAFYLCASSPTQGYYEQYFGPGTRLTVT.

This chain joins TRBV10-3 and TRBJ1-4; unclear D gene. Germline CDR1 is ENHRY and CDR2 is SYGVKD. The CDR3 loop spans 15 amino acids. V lost 0 bases to trimming and J lost 13 bases, with 18 bases between them. The CDR3 DNA is TGTGCCATCAGTGAGTCGACTCGGGAGGGAGAGGGACTGTTTTTT. Translating it yields CAISESTREGEGLFF.

V is TRBV19 and J is TRBJ1-2; 7 bases match TRBD1. This CDR3 contains 13 residues. V lost 4 bases to trimming and J lost 4 bases; unmatched junction nucleotides: 3. Germline CDR1 is LNHDA and CDR2 is SQIVND (reference sequence). The CDR3 protein is CASSRGQPYGYTF. CDR3 nucleotide sequence: TGTGCCAGTAGTAGGGGACAGCCCTATGGCTACACCTTC.

The chain couples TRBV7-8 to TRBJ1-2; D is ambiguous. The CDR3 is made up of 15 amino acids. The V gene's germline CDR1 is SGHVS and CDR2 FQNEAQ. Trimming left V 0 bases short and J 4 bases short, with 12 bases between. Here the CDR3 reads CASSLAGGAGYGYTF. CDR3 DNA: TGTGCCAGCAGCTTAGCTGGAGGAGCTGGCTATGGCTACACCTTC. Based on the CDR3 plus reference TRBV7-8 and TRBJ1-2, the full variable domain is GAGVSQSPRYKVAKRGQDVALRCDPISGHVSLFWYQQALGQGPEFLTYFQNEAQLDKSGLPSDRFFAERPEGSVSTLKIQRTQQEDSAVYLCASSLAGGAGYGYTFGSGTRLTVV.

The chain is built from TRBV7-8 and TRBJ1-2, with 8 positions matching TRBD1. The CDR3 consists of 18 residues. Trimming removed 2 bases from V and 4 bases from J; junction bases left unmatched: 15. CDR1 and CDR2 from the germline V gene are SGHVS and FQNEAQ. CDR3 sequence reads: CASSLHSNRQGRFYGYTF. CDR3 DNA: TGTGCCAGCAGCTTACACTCCAACAGACAGGGGCGCTTCTATGGCTACACCTTC.

The chain has TRBV7-6 and TRBJ1-1; no definite D call. V dropped 5 bases and J dropped 1 base, with 14 bases sitting between them. Germline lookup yields CDR1 SGHVS and CDR2 FNYEAQ. The CDR3 length is 15 residues. The CDR3 sequence is CASSPIGSGNTEAFF. CDR3 DNA: TGTGCCAGCAGCCCCATTGGAAGCGGGAACACTGAAGCTTTCTTT.

This chain connects TRBV4-1 to TRBJ1-2; weak D call: TRBD1 (5 bases). CDR3 length: 15 amino acids. The germline CDR1 and CDR2 sequences are MGHRA and YSYEKL. Trimming cost V 0 bases and J 6 bases, with 14 bases left between them. CDR3 DNA sequence: TGCGCCAGCAGCCAAGAATCGGACACAAGAAATGGCTACACCTTC. Translation: CASSQESDTRNGYTF.

V usage is TRBV4-3 and J usage is TRBJ2-5; 7 nucleotides match TRBD1. The germline gives CDR1 LGHNA, CDR2 YSLEER. This CDR3 spans 15 amino acids. V was clipped by 0 bases and J by 3 bases; unmatched bases: 4. The chain's CDR3 is CASSQDITGEETQYF. The DNA for the CDR3 is TGCGCCAGCAGCCAAGATATAACAGGGGAAGAGACCCAGTACTTC.

Here the CDR3 reads CASAGGELNQPQHF. CDR3 in DNA: TGTGCCAGTGCAGGAGGAGAGCTCAATCAGCCCCAGCATTTT. V is TRBV19 and J is TRBJ1-5, with D uncertain. Germline V gene lookup returns CDR1 LNHDA and CDR2 SQIVND (reference sequence). The germline V and J ends were trimmed by 8 bases and 3 bases, with 14 bases remaining between them. CDR3 length: 14 residues.

The chain links TRBV7-9 to TRBJ1-6, with 7 bases identical to TRBD1. The CDR3 runs to 15 residues. V lost 5 bases and J lost 5; bases outside the gene matches: 6. CDR1 is SEHNR and CDR2 is FQNEAQ in the germline V gene (reference sequence). CDR3 residues: CASSGQTGNNSPLHF. The CDR3 DNA reads as TGTGCCAGCAGCGGCCAGACAGGGAATAATTCACCCCTCCACTTT.

J is TRBJ2-7 and V is TRBV21-1; the D segment call TRBD1 is taken from the table without a DNA check. TRBV21-1 is a pseudogene locus. This CDR3 spans 13 amino acids. The CDR3 nucleotides read TGTGCCAGCGGACCAACACAGGGGAACGAGCAGTACTTC. Residues: CASGPTQGNEQYF.

The J gene is TRBJ2-5, the V gene TRBV5-8; 8 bases are a match to TRBD1. Germline CDR1 SGHTS, CDR2 YDEGEE. V shed 4 bases, J shed 2 bases, and the junction held 4 bases outside the gene matches. CDR3 length: 14 residues. The CDR3 sequence is CASSPGTGQETQYF. The CDR3 DNA reads as TGTGCCAGCAGCCCGGGGACAGGTCAAGAGACCCAGTACTTC.

The chain links TRBV5-4 to TRBJ1-2; D is unresolved. V was pared by 2 bases and J by 8 bases, with 19 bases between. Germline CDR1 and CDR2: SGHNT and YYREEE (reference sequence). The length of the CDR3 is 15 residues. The CDR3 nucleotides are TGTGCCAGCAGCTTCGGTCGAGGCGCTGCGGAGGGCTACACCTTC. Its protein is CASSFGRGAAEGYTF.

CDR3 amino acids: CASRRSPGLSLRISYNEQFF. The CDR3 DNA sequence: TGTGCCAGCAGACGATCACCGGGACTCTCACTTAGGATTTCCTACAATGAGCAGTTCTTC. This rearrangement joins TRBV27 to TRBJ2-1, with D perhaps TRBD2 (6 bases). V lost 6 bases to trimming and J lost 1 base, with 28 bases between them. This CDR3 comprises 20 residues. In germline, CDR1 is MNHEY, CDR2 SMNVEV (reference sequence).

V usage is TRBV6-1 and J usage is TRBJ1-2; D is ambiguous. The CDR3 is made up of 11 amino acids. Germline V lookup: CDR1 MNHNS, CDR2 SASEGT. V lost 7 bases to trimming and J lost 7 bases, with 10 bases between them. CDR3 coding DNA: TGTGCCAGCATGGAGGAGGGTGGCTACACCTTC. It translates to CASMEEGGYTF.

This chain connects TRBV14 to TRBJ2-2, with a possible D match to TRBD1 (6 bases). Looked up from germline, CDR1 is SGHDN and CDR2 is FVKESK. This CDR3 is built from 16 residues. Trimming took 1 base from V and 3 from J, leaving 12 bases between them. The CDR3 DNA sequence: TGTGCCAGCAGCCAAGTCCTGGGGACATACACCGGGGAGCTGTTTTTT. Its translation is CASSQVLGTYTGELFF.

CDR3 DNA: TGTGCCAGCAGGTCGGCTCCGGGACTAGCGGTCGTTGAGCAGTTCTTC. Protein product: CASRSAPGLAVVEQFF. The chain joins TRBV7-9 to TRBJ2-1, with 11 bases identical to TRBD2. The germline V gene has CDR1 SEHNR and CDR2 FQNEAQ (reference sequence). The V and J ends lost 6 bases and 9 bases, in that order; junction bases with no gene match: 13. CDR3 size: 16 residues.

The rearrangement joins TRBV5-1 to TRBJ2-4, with D uncertain. This CDR3 spans 13 amino acids. The ends were cut back, 0 bases at V and 9 bases at J, with 10 bases in the middle. Germline CDR1 and CDR2: SGHRS and YFSETQ. CDR3 residues: CASSLGPERIQYF. The DNA of the CDR3 is TGCGCCAGCAGCTTGGGACCCGAGCGCATTCAGTACTTC.

The chain joins TRBV9 to TRBJ2-7, with 9 positions matching TRBD2. J lost 0 bases, V lost 3 bases, and 4 bases had no gene match. Germline lookup yields CDR1 SGDLS and CDR2 YYNGEE. CDR3 length equals 15 residues. DNA for the CDR3: TGTGCCAGCAGCGGCGGGGGGGCTTACTCCTACGAGCAGTACTTC. This sequence encodes CASSGGGAYSYEQYF.

This chain joins TRBV29-1 and TRBJ1-2; D not certain. CDR3 length: 13 amino acids. The V end was cut by 2 bases, the J end by 4 bases, with 11 bases between. Germline V lookup: CDR1 SQVTM, CDR2 ANQGSEA. The CDR3 DNA reads as TGCAGCGTTGAAAGGAGCCTACTCTATGGCTACACCTTC. Amino acid sequence: CSVERSLLYGYTF.

This chain joins TRBV18 and TRBJ1-4, with TRBD1 matching 8 bases. J gave up 5 bases and V 3 bases, and 5 bases lay outside the gene matches. This CDR3 contains 15 residues. The V gene's germline CDR1 is KGHSH and CDR2 LQKENI. This CDR3 reads CASSPQDRANEKLFF. In DNA form, the CDR3 reads TGTGCCAGCTCACCCCAGGACAGGGCGAATGAAAAACTGTTTTTT. The full variable domain, with the rest looked up from reference TRBV18 and TRBJ1-4, is NAGVMQNPRHLVRRRGQEARLRCSPMKGHSHVYWYRQLPEEGLKFMVYLQKENIIDESGMPKERFSAEFPKEGPSILRIQQVVRGDSAAYFCASSPQDRANEKLFFGSGTQLSVL.

The chain uses TRBV5-7 and TRBJ1-1, with 8 bases fitting TRBD1. TRBV5-7 is treated as an ORF (open reading frame) with a function not yet certain. This CDR3 is 16 amino acids long. J was trimmed by 6 bases and V by 0 bases; bases with no gene match: 10. CDR3: CASSLEGRQGFPEAFF. In nucleotides, the CDR3 is TGTGCCAGCAGCTTGGAGGGGCGACAGGGGTTTCCTGAAGCTTTCTTT.

The rearrangement uses TRBV28 and TRBJ1-2; TRBD1 is a possible D gene (6 bases). In germline, CDR1 is MDHEN, CDR2 SYDVKM. The CDR3 has 13 amino acids. Trimming stripped 5 bases from V and 3 bases from J, with 10 bases between. The CDR3 region has the DNA TGTGCCAGCAGTAGGACAGTTGACTATGGCTACACCTTC. Translation gives CASSRTVDYGYTF.

The CDR3 loop is CASSLGNDRINEKLFF. The DNA for the CDR3 is TGTGCCAGCAGCCTGGGTAATGACAGGATTAATGAAAAACTGTTTTTT. The chain couples TRBV7-6 to TRBJ1-4, with D possibly being TRBD1 (6 bases). CDR3 length: 16 amino acids. The germline CDR1 and CDR2 sequences are SGHVS and FNYEAQ. V dropped 5 bases and J dropped 4 bases, with 17 bases sitting between them.

The chain joins TRBV6-6 to TRBJ2-7; 9 nucleotides line up with TRBD1. V dropped 5 bases and J dropped 6; count of bases not matched to a gene: 11. CDR3 length: 15 amino acids. Germline V gene sequence: CDR1 MNHNY, CDR2 SVGAGI (reference sequence). CDR3 protein: CASSPLGQGQFEQYF. CDR3 nucleotides: TGTGCCAGCAGTCCCTTGGGACAGGGACAATTCGAGCAGTACTTC.

The gene calls are TRBV6-6 and TRBJ2-1; 9 bases agree with TRBD1. Germline V gene lookup returns CDR1 MNHNY and CDR2 SVGAGI (reference sequence). CDR3 length: 15 amino acids. The junction had 11 bases not matched to a gene; V was cut back by 4 bases and J by 10 bases. The CDR3 loop reads CASSFPPDRGYEQFF. DNA of the CDR3: TGTGCCAGCAGTTTTCCCCCGGACAGGGGATACGAGCAGTTCTTC.

This sequence joins TRBV28 and TRBJ2-3; 7 bases align to TRBD1. Germline loops: CDR1 MDHEN, CDR2 SYDVKM. The CDR3 spans 18 residues. The V segment lost 3 bases and the J segment 0 bases; nucleotides outside the gene matches: 12. CDR3: CASSFTYHQGVSTDTQYF. The DNA of the CDR3 is TGTGCCAGCAGTTTTACTTACCACCAGGGGGTTAGCACAGATACGCAGTATTTT. Full variable domain (outside the CDR3, taken from reference TRBV28 and TRBJ2-3): DVKVTQSSRYLVKRTGEKVFLECVQDMDHENMFWYRQDPGLGLRLIYFSYDVKMKEKGDIPEGYSVSREKKERFSLILESASTNQTSMYLCASSFTYHQGVSTDTQYFGPGTRLTVL.

CDR3 sequence: CASTLGLAFSGELFF. For the CDR3, the DNA is TGTGCCAGCACACTGGGACTAGCGTTTTCCGGGGAGCTGTTTTTT. V usage is TRBV6-1 and J usage is TRBJ2-2; 10 bases are shared with TRBD2. The CDR3 has 15 amino acids. CDR1 is MNHNS, CDR2 SASEGT, per germline. Trimming took 7 bases from V and 6 from J; bases not matched to a gene: 8.

V and J are TRBV6-1 and TRBJ1-5; D gene ambiguous. This CDR3 is built from 13 residues. Looked up from germline, CDR1 is MNHNS and CDR2 is SASEGT. V shed 1 base and J shed 6 bases, with 7 bases lying between them. CDR3 sequence: CASSEDFIQPQHF. The CDR3 nucleotides read TGTGCCAGCAGTGAAGATTTTATTCAGCCCCAGCATTTT.

The chain employs TRBV5-1 and TRBJ2-7; TRBD1 matches 11 bases. CDR3 size: 15 residues. Germline V gene sequence: CDR1 SGHRS, CDR2 YFSETQ. V trimming: 4 bases; J trimming: 3 bases; junction bases outside the gene matches: 6. The CDR3 nucleotides are TGCGCCAGCAGCCCAAGGGGGACAGGGGGCTACGAGCAGTACTTC. As protein: CASSPRGTGGYEQYF.

For this clone: The sample carries other DNA sequences with the same CDR3. V and J are TRBV5-1 and TRBJ2-7, with TRBD1 matching over 8 bases. The CDR3 sequence is 13 residues long. V lost 0 bases and J lost 4; bases outside the gene matches: 0. CDR1 and CDR2 (germline): SGHRS, YFSETQ. CDR3 nucleotide sequence: TGCGCCAGCAGCTTGGACAGGGGGTACGAGCAGTACTTC. Protein: CASSLDRGYEQYF.

V is TRBV6-6 and J is TRBJ1-6; TRBD1 matches 8 bases. The CDR3 length is 14 residues. Unmatched junction bases numbered 6, after V lost 6 bases and J lost 8 bases. Germline V gives CDR1 MNHNY, CDR2 SVGAGI (reference sequence). CDR3 sequence: CASRSRQGYSPLHF. Written as DNA, the CDR3 is TGTGCCAGCAGGTCAAGACAGGGGTATTCACCCCTCCACTTT.